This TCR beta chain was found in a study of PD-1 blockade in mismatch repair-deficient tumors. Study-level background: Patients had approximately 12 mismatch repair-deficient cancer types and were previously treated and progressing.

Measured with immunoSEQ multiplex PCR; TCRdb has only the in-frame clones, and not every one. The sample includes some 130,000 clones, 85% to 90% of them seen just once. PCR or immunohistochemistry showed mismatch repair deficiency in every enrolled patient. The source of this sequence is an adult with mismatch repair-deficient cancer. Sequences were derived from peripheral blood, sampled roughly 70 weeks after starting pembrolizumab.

CDR3 nucleotide sequence: TGTGCTAGTGGAAGACGCCGGGACTCCGGTGGGTCTGGGGCCAACGTCCTGACTTTC. This codes for CASGRRRDSGGSGANVLTF. This chain links TRBV12-5 with TRBJ2-6, with D possibly being TRBD2 (6 bases). The CDR3 runs 19 residues. The V end lost 6 bases, the J end lost 1 base, and 22 bases lay between the germline ends. Germline V gives CDR1 LGHNT, CDR2 FRNRAP.